These T cell receptor beta chains were read from a single sample in a study of blood T cell repertoires in COVID-19. Generated by immunoSEQ multiplex PCR, the TCRdb table keeps only in-frame clones and is missing some. The sample lists approximately 180,000 clones, about 88% occurring once. Sequenced: peripheral blood. These receptors all come from a human donor in a cohort sampled during active COVID-19. CDR3s include the opening cysteine and the closing phenylalanine or tryptophan. The order of the fields is D gene, J gene, CDR3 length, V gene, clone size, CDR3 protein, CDR3 DNA. D genes are given only for firm matches. Clone size is stated in some rows and not others, as once, few, many or a class when expanded.

>.|TRBJ1-2|13|TRBV10-2|.
CASSDINGYGYTF
TGCGCCAGCAGCGACATTAATGGCTATGGCTACACCTTC
>.|TRBJ1-1|13|TRBV9|.
CASSVAVYTEAFF
TGTGCCAGCAGCGTAGCGGTCTACACTGAAGCTTTCTTT
>.|TRBJ2-4|16|TRBV7-9|.
CASSSTPYLAKNIQYF
TGTGCCAGCAGCTCCACACCTTATCTAGCCAAAAACATTCAGTACTTC
>TRBD2|TRBJ2-3|15|TRBV11-2|.
CASSQAGESTDTQYF
TGTGCCAGCAGCCAAGCGGGGGAAAGCACAGATACGCAGTATTTT
>.|TRBJ1-4|13|TRBV2|.
CASHRETNEKLFF
TGTGCCAGCCACAGGGAGACCAATGAAAAACTGTTTTTT
>TRBD1|TRBJ1-2|14|TRBV2|.
CASRTGQGDYGYTF
TGTGCCAGCAGGACCGGACAGGGTGACTATGGCTACACCTTC
>TRBD1|TRBJ1-1|14|TRBV30|once
CAWLLDRSNTEAFF
TGTGCCTGGCTTCTGGACAGGTCGAACACTGAAGCTTTCTTT
>TRBD2|TRBJ2-1|17|TRBV7-9|.
CASSTQLAGGPLSEQFF
TGTGCCAGCAGCACGCAACTAGCGGGAGGGCCTTTGAGTGAGCAGTTCTTC
>.|TRBJ2-7|12|TRBV30|.
CAWSRYSYEQYF
TGTGCCTGGAGCAGGTACTCCTACGAGCAGTACTTC
>TRBD2|TRBJ2-2|16|TRBV7-8|.
CASSRSGTRGPGELFF
TGTGCCAGCAGCAGATCCGGGACTAGAGGTCCCGGGGAGCTGTTTTTT
>TRBD2|TRBJ2-1|17|TRBV5-1|.
CASSQPGGALGVNEQFF
TGCGCCAGCAGCCAACCGGGGGGGGCACTTGGTGTCAATGAGCAGTTCTTC
>TRBD1|TRBJ2-7|14|TRBV18|.
CASSPGTGGYEQYF
TGTGCCAGCTCTCCAGGGACAGGAGGATACGAGCAGTACTTC
>TRBD2|TRBJ2-7|16|TRBV7-2|.
CASSLRAGGLPYEQYF
TGTGCCAGCAGCTTGAGAGCGGGGGGGCTCCCCTACGAGCAGTACTTC
>.|TRBJ2-7|18|TRBV30|few
CAWSTTVVGTRFPYEQYF
TGTGCCTGGAGTACAACCGTAGTCGGGACACGCTTCCCCTACGAGCAGTACTTC
>.|TRBJ2-7|14|TRBV18|.
CASSPLGQGDEQYF
TGTGCCAGCTCACCACTAGGGCAGGGCGACGAGCAGTACTTC
>TRBD1|TRBJ1-1|16|TRBV7-2|.
CASSQGGSGTNTEAFF
TGTGCCAGCAGCCAAGGGGGCAGCGGTACGAACACTGAAGCTTTCTTT
>TRBD2|TRBJ2-7|13|TRBV6-6|once
CASSWLADYEQYF
TGTGCCAGCAGTTGGCTAGCGGACTACGAGCAGTACTTC
>TRBD1|TRBJ2-5|15|TRBV14|.
CASSPGGTVQETQYF
TGTGCCAGCAGCCCAGGGGGTACTGTCCAAGAGACCCAGTACTTC
>TRBD1|TRBJ2-5|15|TRBV7-2|.
CASSLRQGWTETQYF
TGTGCCAGCAGCTTAAGACAGGGGTGGACGGAGACCCAGTACTTC
>.|TRBJ1-2|14|TRBV6-5|.
CASTSSAGNYGYTF
TGTGCCAGCACCTCAAGTGCAGGCAACTATGGCTACACCTTC
>.|TRBJ2-2|15|TRBV19|.
CASTKQESNTGELFF
TGTGCCAGTACCAAACAGGAGTCGAACACCGGGGAGCTGTTTTTT
>.|TRBJ2-1|16|TRBV27|.
CASSSPAESSYNEQFF
TGTGCCAGCAGTTCGCCAGCGGAGAGCTCCTACAATGAGCAGTTCTTC
>.|TRBJ1-5|14|TRBV9|.
CASSVGGRNQPQHF
TGTGCCAGCAGCGTAGGGGGGAGGAATCAGCCCCAGCATTTT
>.|TRBJ2-2|16|TRBV4-3|once
CASSQDIGRATGELFF
TGCGCCAGCAGCCAAGATATTGGCAGGGCCACCGGGGAGCTGTTTTTT
>.|TRBJ2-7|15|TRBV18|.
CASSRGFRGAYEQYF
TGTGCCAGCTCACGGGGGTTTCGCGGGGCCTACGAGCAGTACTTC
>TRBD1|TRBJ1-6|15|TRBV5-1|.
CASSLEGAGNSPLHF
TGCGCCAGCAGCTTGGAGGGGGCTGGTAATTCACCCCTCCACTTT
>.|TRBJ2-7|14|TRBV28|.
CASSFWQGELEQYF
TGTGCCAGCAGTTTTTGGCAGGGTGAACTCGAGCAGTACTTC
>TRBD1|TRBJ1-1|17|TRBV4-1|.
CASSQVGGQNGGGEAFF
TGCGCCAGCAGCCAAGTTGGGGGACAGAACGGCGGTGGTGAAGCTTTCTTT
>.|TRBJ2-5|15|TRBV29-1|.
CSVEDLGSKKETQYF
TGCAGCGTTGAAGATCTAGGCAGTAAAAAAGAGACCCAGTACTTC
>.|TRBJ1-2|15|TRBV11-2|.
CASSDRDTTSRGYTF
TGTGCCAGCAGCGACCGGGACACCACCTCGAGAGGCTACACCTTC
>TRBD1|TRBJ1-1|15|TRBV7-8|.
CASSLLSGGTTEAFF
TGTGCCAGCAGCTTATTATCAGGGGGGACAACTGAAGCTTTCTTT
>TRBD1|TRBJ2-7|16|TRBV2|.
CASNPLGWDRSYEQYF
TGTGCCAGCAATCCCCTTGGATGGGACAGATCCTACGAGCAGTACTTC
>TRBD1|TRBJ1-1|14|TRBV27|.
CASSSRQGFVEAFF
TGTGCCAGCAGTTCACGACAGGGGTTCGTTGAAGCTTTCTTT
>TRBD2|TRBJ2-1|14|TRBV11-2|.
CASSLWTSGGEQFF
TGTGCCAGCAGCCTGTGGACTAGCGGGGGGGAGCAGTTCTTC
>TRBD2|TRBJ2-1|16|TRBV24-1|.
CATSDFGGAPGNEQFF
TGTGCCACCAGTGATTTCGGGGGGGCCCCAGGCAATGAGCAGTTCTTC
>TRBD2|TRBJ2-1|17|TRBV27|.
CASSSGTSGRPGNEQFF
TGTGCCAGCAGTTCGGGGACTAGCGGGAGGCCGGGGAATGAGCAGTTCTTC
>TRBD1|TRBJ2-2|17|TRBV24-1|.
CATSEGRTGRGTGELFF
TGTGCCACCAGTGAGGGGCGGACAGGCCGTGGCACCGGGGAGCTGTTTTTT
>TRBD1|TRBJ2-5|14|TRBV5-6|.
CASSLQGTQETQYF
TGTGCCAGCAGCTTACAGGGGACCCAAGAGACCCAGTACTTC
>.|TRBJ2-7|15|TRBV19|.
CASSIEGQADYEQYF
TGTGCCAGTAGTATAGAGGGGCAGGCGGACTACGAGCAGTACTTC
>.|TRBJ1-2|15|TRBV4-3|few
CASSQVPGADYGYTF
TGCGCCAGCAGCCAAGTGCCAGGTGCCGACTATGGCTACACCTTC
>.|TRBJ2-1|17|TRBV14|.
CASSQDPWSQSHNEQFF
TGTGCCAGCAGCCAAGACCCCTGGTCTCAGTCTCACAATGAGCAGTTCTTC
>.|TRBJ2-7|14|TRBV6-2/TRBV6-3|.
CASSYTVPSYEQYF
TGTGCCAGCAGTTACACGGTTCCGTCCTACGAGCAGTACTTC
>.|TRBJ2-7|15|TRBV6-5|.
CASSYNTGVEGEQYF
TGTGCCAGCAGTTACAATACGGGGGTAGAGGGCGAGCAGTACTTC
>.|TRBJ1-6|14|TRBV2|.
CASRTELYNSPLHF
TGTGCCAGCCGGACAGAACTCTATAATTCACCCCTCCACTTT
>.|TRBJ1-1|13|TRBV20-1|.
CSACGAKNTEAFF
TGCAGTGCTTGTGGGGCTAAGAACACTGAAGCTTTCTTT
>.|TRBJ2-5|14|TRBV9|.
CASNRDLGQETQYF
TGTGCCAGCAACCGGGATTTGGGGCAAGAGACCCAGTACTTC
>TRBD1|TRBJ2-1|16|TRBV2|once
CASSRVAGGLLNEQFF
TGTGCCAGCAGTAGAGTTGCAGGGGGCTTACTGAATGAGCAGTTCTTC
>.|TRBJ2-6|19|TRBV28|.
CASSLFSGHAISGANVLTF
TGTGCCAGCAGTTTATTCTCGGGACACGCAATCTCTGGGGCCAACGTCCTGACTTTC
>.|TRBJ1-1|12|TRBV19|few
CAIGTLNTEAFF
TGTGCCATTGGGACTCTGAACACTGAAGCTTTCTTT
>TRBD1|TRBJ1-2|13|TRBV7-2|.
CASSPDRVYGYTF
TGTGCCAGCAGCCCCGACAGGGTGTATGGCTACACCTTC
>TRBD2|TRBJ2-5|16|TRBV11-2|.
CASSSGLAGGQETQYF
TGTGCCAGCAGCTCTGGACTAGCGGGGGGCCAAGAGACCCAGTACTTC
>TRBD1|TRBJ1-1|14|TRBV7-2|.
CASSPDRGEDEAFF
TGTGCCAGCAGCCCGGACAGGGGAGAGGATGAAGCTTTCTTT
>.|TRBJ2-1|14|TRBV3-1/TRBV3-2|.
CASSQGGGLHEQFF
TGTGCCAGCAGCCAGGGTGGTGGGCTCCATGAGCAGTTCTTC
>TRBD1|TRBJ2-1|12|TRBV2|.
CASGTDYNEQFF
TGTGCCAGCGGGACAGATTATAATGAGCAGTTCTTC
>TRBD2|TRBJ2-7|15|TRBV7-2|few
CASSWLAGQPYEQYF
TGTGCCAGCAGCTGGCTAGCGGGACAGCCCTACGAGCAGTACTTC
>.|TRBJ2-7|14|TRBV5-4|.
CASSLSQGLYEQYF
TGTGCCAGCAGCTTGTCACAGGGATTATACGAGCAGTACTTC
>.|TRBJ1-2|16|TRBV5-1|.
CASSLTGFPLNYGYTF
TGCGCCAGCAGCTTGACAGGGTTCCCCCTTAACTATGGCTACACCTTC